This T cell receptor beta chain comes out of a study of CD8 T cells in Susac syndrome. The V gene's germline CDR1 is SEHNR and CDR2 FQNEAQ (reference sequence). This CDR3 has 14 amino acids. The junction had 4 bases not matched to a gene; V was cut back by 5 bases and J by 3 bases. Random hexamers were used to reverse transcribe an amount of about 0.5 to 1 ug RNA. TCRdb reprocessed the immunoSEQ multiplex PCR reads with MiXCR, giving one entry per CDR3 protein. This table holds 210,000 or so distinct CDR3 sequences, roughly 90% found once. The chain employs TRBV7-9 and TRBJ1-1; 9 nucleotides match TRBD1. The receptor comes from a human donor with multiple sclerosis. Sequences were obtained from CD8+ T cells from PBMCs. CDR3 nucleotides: TGTGCCAGCAGCGGGGGGACAGGGCACACTGAAGCTTTCTTT. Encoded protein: CASSGGTGHTEAFF.